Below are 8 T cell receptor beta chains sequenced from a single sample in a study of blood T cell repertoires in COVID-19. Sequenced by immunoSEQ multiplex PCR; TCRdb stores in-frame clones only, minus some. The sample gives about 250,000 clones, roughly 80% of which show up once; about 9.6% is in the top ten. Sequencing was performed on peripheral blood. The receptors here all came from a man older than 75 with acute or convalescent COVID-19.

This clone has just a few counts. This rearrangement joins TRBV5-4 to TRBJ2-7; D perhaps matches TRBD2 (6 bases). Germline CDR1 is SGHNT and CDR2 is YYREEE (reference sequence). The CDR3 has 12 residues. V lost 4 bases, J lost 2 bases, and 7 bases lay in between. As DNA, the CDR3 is TGTGCCAGCAGCACGGGGGCCTACGAGCAGTACTTC. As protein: CASSTGAYEQYF.

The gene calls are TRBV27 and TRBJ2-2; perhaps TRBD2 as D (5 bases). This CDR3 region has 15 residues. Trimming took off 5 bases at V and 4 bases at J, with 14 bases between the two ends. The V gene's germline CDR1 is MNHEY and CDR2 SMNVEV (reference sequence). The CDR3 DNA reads TGTGCCAGCAGTCCGACCTGGACTGGCACCGGGGAGCTGTTTTTT. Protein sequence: CASSPTWTGTGELFF.

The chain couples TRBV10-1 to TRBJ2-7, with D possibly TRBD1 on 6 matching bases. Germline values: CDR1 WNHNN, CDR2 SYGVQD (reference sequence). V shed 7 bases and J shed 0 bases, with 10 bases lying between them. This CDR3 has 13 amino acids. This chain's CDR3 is CASTDSRSYEQYF. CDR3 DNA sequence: TGCGCCAGCACGGACAGTCGCTCCTACGAGCAGTACTTC.

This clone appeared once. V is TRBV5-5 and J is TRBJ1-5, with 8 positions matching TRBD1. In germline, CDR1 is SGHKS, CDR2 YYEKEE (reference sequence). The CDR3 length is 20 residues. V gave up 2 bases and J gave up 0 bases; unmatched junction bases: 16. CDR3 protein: CASSLGSGTGGFYSNQPQHF. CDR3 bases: TGTGCCAGCAGCTTAGGGTCCGGGACAGGCGGATTTTATAGCAATCAGCCCCAGCATTTT.

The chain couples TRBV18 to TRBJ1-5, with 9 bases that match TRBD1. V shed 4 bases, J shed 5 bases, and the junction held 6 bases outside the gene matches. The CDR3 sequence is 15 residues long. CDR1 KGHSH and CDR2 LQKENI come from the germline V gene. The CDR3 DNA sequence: TGTGCCAGCTCACTAAACAGGGGGCTAGATCAGCCCCAGCATTTT. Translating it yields CASSLNRGLDQPQHF.

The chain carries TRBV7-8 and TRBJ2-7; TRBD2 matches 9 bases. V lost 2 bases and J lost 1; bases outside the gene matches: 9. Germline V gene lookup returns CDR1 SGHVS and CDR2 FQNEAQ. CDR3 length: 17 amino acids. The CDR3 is CASSLKKTSGFSYEQYF. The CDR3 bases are TGTGCCAGCAGCTTAAAGAAAACTAGCGGGTTTTCCTACGAGCAGTACTTC. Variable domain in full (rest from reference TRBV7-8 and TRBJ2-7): GAGVSQSPRYKVAKRGQDVALRCDPISGHVSLFWYQQALGQGPEFLTYFQNEAQLDKSGLPSDRFFAERPEGSVSTLKIQRTQQEDSAVYLCASSLKKTSGFSYEQYFGPGTRLTVT.

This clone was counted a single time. The CDR3: CASSQREGNSPLHF. CDR3 nucleotide sequence: TGTGCCAGCAGCCAACGGGAGGGTAATTCACCCCTCCACTTT. This chain uses TRBV3-1 (or the pseudogene TRBV3-2) with TRBJ1-6; D is undetermined. Looked up from germline, CDR1 is LGHDT and CDR2 is YNNKEL (reference sequence). The V end was cut by 2 bases, the J end by 6 bases, with 8 bases between. CDR3 size: 14 residues.

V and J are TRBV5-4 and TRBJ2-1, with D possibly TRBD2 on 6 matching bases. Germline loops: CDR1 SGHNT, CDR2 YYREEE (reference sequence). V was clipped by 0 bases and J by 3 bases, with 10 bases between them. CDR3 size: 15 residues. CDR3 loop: CASSLGRGYYNEQFF. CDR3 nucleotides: TGTGCCAGCAGCTTGGGGCGGGGCTACTACAATGAGCAGTTCTTC.